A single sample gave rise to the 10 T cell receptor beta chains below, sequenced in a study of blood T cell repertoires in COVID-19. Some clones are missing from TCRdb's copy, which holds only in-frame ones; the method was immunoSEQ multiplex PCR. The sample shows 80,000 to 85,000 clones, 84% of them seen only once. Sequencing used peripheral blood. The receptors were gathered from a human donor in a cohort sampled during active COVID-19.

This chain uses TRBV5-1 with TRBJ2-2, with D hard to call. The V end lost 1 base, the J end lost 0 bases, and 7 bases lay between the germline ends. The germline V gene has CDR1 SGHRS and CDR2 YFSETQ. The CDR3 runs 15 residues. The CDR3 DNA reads TGCGCCAGCAGCTTGCCGCCGGCGAACACCGGGGAGCTGTTTTTT. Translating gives CASSLPPANTGELFF.

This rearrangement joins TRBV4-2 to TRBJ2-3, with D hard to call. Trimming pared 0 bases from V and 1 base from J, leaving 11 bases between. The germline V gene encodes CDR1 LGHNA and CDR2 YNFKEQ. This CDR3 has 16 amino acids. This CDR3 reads CASSQDPVRGTDTQYF. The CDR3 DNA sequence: TGTGCCAGCAGCCAAGACCCTGTGCGTGGCACAGATACGCAGTATTTT.

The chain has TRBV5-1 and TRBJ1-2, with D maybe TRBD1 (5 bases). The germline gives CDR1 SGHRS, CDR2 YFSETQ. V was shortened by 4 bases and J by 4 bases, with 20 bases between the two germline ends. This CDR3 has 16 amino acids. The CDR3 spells CASSVDSQANLYGYTF. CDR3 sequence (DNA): TGCGCCAGCAGCGTTGACAGCCAAGCCAATCTCTATGGCTACACCTTC.

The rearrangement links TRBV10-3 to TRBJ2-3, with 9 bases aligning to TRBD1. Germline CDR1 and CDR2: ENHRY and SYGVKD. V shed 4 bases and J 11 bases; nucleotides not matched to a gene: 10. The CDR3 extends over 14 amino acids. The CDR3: CAISGTGEYLKQYF. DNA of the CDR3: TGTGCCATCAGTGGGACAGGGGAATATCTAAAGCAGTATTTT.

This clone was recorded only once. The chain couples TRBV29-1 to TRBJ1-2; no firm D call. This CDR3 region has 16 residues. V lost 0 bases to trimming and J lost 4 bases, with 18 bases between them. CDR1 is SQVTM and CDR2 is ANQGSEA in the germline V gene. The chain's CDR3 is CSVEDPHSEGGYGYTF. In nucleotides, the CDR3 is TGCAGCGTTGAAGATCCCCATAGCGAGGGAGGCTATGGCTACACCTTC.

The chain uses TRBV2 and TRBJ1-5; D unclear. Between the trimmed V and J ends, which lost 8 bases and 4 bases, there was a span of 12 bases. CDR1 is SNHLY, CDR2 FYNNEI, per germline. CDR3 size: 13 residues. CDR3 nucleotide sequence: TGTGCCAGCGTCATAGTCAGGAATCAGCCCCAGCATTTT. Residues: CASVIVRNQPQHF.

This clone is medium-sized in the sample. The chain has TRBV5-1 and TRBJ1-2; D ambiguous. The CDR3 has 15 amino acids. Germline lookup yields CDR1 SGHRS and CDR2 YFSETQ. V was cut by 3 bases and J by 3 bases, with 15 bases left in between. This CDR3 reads CASSSDWGRDYGYTF. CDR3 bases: TGCGCCAGCAGCTCGGACTGGGGAAGGGACTATGGCTACACCTTC.

CDR3 sequence: CASGGQGTGELFF. The CDR3 DNA sequence: TGTGCCAGCGGGGGACAGGGGACCGGGGAGCTGTTTTTT. The J gene is TRBJ2-2, the V gene TRBV6-4; 10 bases align to TRBD1. The CDR3 extends over 13 amino acids. Germline trimming cut 8 bases from V and 5 bases from J; bases unmatched to any gene: 2. CDR1 and CDR2 from the germline V gene are MRHNA and SNTAGT.

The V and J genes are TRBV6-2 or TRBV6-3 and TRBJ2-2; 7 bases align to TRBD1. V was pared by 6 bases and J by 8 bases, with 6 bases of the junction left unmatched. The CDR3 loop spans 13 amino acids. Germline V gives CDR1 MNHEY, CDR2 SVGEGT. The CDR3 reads CASSETGLGELFF. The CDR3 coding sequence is TGTGCCAGCAGCGAGACAGGGCTAGGGGAGCTGTTTTTT.

As DNA, the CDR3 is TGTGCCAGCAGCCAAGGGACAGTTTACAATGAGCAGTTCTTC. Translating it yields CASSQGTVYNEQFF. This chain links TRBV5-4 with TRBJ2-1; TRBD1 agrees at 7 bases. The CDR3 is 14 residues long. The germline V gene has CDR1 SGHNT and CDR2 YYREEE (reference sequence). V lost 4 bases to trimming and J lost 4 bases; unmatched junction nucleotides: 5.